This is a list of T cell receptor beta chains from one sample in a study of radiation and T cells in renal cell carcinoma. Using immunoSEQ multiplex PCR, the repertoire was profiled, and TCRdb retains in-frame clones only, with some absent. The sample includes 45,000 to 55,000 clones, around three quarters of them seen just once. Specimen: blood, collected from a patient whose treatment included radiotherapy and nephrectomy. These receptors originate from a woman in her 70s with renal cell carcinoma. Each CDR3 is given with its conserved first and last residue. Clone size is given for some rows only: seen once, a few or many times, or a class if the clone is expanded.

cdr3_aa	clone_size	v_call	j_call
CASASYEQYF	once	TRBV12-1	TRBJ2-7
CASGLRYGQPQHF	NA	TRBV6-5	TRBJ1-5
CASSLVAGVDNEQFF	NA	TRBV7-3	TRBJ2-1
CASREWDTNQPQHF	once	TRBV6-1	TRBJ1-5
CASSYPGTNYEQYF	NA	TRBV7-2	TRBJ2-7
CASSLDGGTGYEQYF	NA	TRBV5-8	TRBJ2-7
CASRGGWDQPQHF	few	TRBV7-8	TRBJ1-5
CASSDVGEDGYTF	NA	TRBV5-1	TRBJ1-2
CASSRRGGGGYGYTF	NA	TRBV7-9	TRBJ1-2
CASTVGVGTDTQYF	NA	TRBV6-1	TRBJ2-3
CSVPGTGGSGYTF	NA	TRBV29-1	TRBJ1-2
CASKDPLNEKLFF	NA	TRBV2	TRBJ1-4
CASSEGGYGYTF	few	TRBV25-1	TRBJ1-2
CASSRDFGTGDSPLHF	once	TRBV5-6	TRBJ1-6
CASSFGQGYGYTF	NA	TRBV5-4	TRBJ1-2
CASSNTYEQYF	few	TRBV5-4	TRBJ2-7
CASRFTGLVAYEQYF	once	TRBV2	TRBJ2-7
CASSTGTGGGQPQHF	few	TRBV7-2	TRBJ1-5
CSVEGDSAWETQYF	few	TRBV29-1	TRBJ2-5
CASSLLEFHEQYF	NA	TRBV7-6	TRBJ2-7
CASSDSKGSTEAFF	NA	TRBV25-1	TRBJ1-1
CASSLKGRSIPANYGYTF	NA	TRBV5-4	TRBJ1-2
CASSLWGSGNTIYF	NA	TRBV5-8	TRBJ1-3
CASSQEWTGGRTQYF	once	TRBV4-1	TRBJ2-3
CATSREGVGVTITAFF	NA	TRBV15	TRBJ1-1
CASSLARDPDIQYF	NA	TRBV5-1	TRBJ2-4
CASRDGTAASSEYF	NA	TRBV2	TRBJ2-7
CASSLGSTTNEKLFF	NA	TRBV7-9	TRBJ1-4
CASSLEYEQYF	few	TRBV7-8	TRBJ2-7
CASSPETGGGTEAFF	NA	TRBV18	TRBJ1-1
CASSGNSHTDTQYF	NA	TRBV9	TRBJ2-3
CASSLGLWNTEAFF	NA	TRBV5-4	TRBJ1-1
CASSYRGESYEQYF	NA	TRBV6-5	TRBJ2-7
CASSGGRGEEKLFF	NA	TRBV5-1	TRBJ1-4
CASTGGVTEAFF	few	TRBV19	TRBJ1-1
CASSQGGAEKLFF	NA	TRBV14	TRBJ1-4
CASRPQREGLLNEQFF	NA	TRBV5-1	TRBJ2-1
CASSPGTGPLYEQYF	NA	TRBV5-1	TRBJ2-7
CASSQDQVSYEAFF	once	TRBV4-3	TRBJ1-1
CASSFQSGTGANVLTF	NA	TRBV5-1	TRBJ2-6
CASSDAGSRETQYF	NA	TRBV6-1	TRBJ2-5
CASSQDIAANIQYF	NA	TRBV14	TRBJ2-4